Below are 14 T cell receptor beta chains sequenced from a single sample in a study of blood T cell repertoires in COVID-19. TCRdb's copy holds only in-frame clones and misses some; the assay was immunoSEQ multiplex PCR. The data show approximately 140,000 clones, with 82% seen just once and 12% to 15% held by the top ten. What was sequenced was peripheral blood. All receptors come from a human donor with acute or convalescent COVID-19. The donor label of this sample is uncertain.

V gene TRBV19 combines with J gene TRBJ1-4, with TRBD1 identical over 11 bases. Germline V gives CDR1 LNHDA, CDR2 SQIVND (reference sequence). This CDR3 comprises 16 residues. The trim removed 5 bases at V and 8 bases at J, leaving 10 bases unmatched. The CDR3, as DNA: TGTGCCAGTAGTTTCTCTGGGACAGGGGGAGGGGAAAAACTGTTTTTT. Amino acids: CASSFSGTGGGEKLFF.

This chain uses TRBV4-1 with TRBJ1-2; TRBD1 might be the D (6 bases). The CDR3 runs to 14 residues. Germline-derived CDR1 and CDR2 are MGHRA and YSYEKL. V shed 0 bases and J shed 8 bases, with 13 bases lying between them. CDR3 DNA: TGCGCCAGCAGCCAAGAGGGGGCAGGGAGAGGCTACACCTTC. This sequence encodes CASSQEGAGRGYTF.

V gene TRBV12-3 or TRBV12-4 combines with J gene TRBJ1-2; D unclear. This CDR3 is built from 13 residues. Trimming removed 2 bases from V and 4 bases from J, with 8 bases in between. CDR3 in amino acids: CASSLKISYGYTF. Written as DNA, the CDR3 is TGTGCCAGCAGTTTAAAAATCAGCTATGGCTACACCTTC.

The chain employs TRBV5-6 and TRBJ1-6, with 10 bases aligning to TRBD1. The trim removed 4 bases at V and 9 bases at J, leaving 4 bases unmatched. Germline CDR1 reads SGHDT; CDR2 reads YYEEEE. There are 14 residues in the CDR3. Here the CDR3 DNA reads TGTGCCAGCAGCCGCCGGGACAGGGGTTCACCCCTCCACTTT. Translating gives CASSRRDRGSPLHF. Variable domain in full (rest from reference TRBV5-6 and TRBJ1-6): DAGVTQSPTHLIKTRGQQVTLRCSPKSGHDTVSWYQQALGQGPQFIFQYYEEEERQRGNFPDRFSGHQFPNYSSELNVNALLLGDSALYLCASSRRDRGSPLHFGNGTRLTVT.

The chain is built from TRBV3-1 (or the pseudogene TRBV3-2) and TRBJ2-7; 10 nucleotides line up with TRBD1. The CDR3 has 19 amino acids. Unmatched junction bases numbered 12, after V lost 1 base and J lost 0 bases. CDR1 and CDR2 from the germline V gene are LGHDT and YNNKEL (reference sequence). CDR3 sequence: CASSQGGTGATQFSYEQYF. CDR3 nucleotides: TGTGCCAGCAGCCAAGGCGGGACAGGGGCGACCCAATTCTCCTACGAGCAGTACTTC.

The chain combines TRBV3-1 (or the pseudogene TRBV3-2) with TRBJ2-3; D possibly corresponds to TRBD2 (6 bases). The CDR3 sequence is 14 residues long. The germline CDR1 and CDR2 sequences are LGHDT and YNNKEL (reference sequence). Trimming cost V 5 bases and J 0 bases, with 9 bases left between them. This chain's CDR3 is CASSSGVSTDTQYF. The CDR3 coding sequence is TGTGCCAGCAGCTCGGGGGTGAGCACAGATACGCAGTATTTT.

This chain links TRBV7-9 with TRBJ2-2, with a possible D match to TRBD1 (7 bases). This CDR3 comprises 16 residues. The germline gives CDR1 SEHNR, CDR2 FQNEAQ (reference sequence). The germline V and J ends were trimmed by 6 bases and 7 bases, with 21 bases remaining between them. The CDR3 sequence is CASSEVGGGAVGELFF. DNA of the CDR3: TGTGCCAGCAGTGAGGTTGGAGGGGGCGCGGTCGGGGAGCTGTTTTTT.

The CDR3 sequence is CASSALKGWDRGGTEAFF. The CDR3, as DNA: TGTGCCAGCAGTGCCCTGAAAGGGTGGGACAGGGGTGGCACTGAAGCTTTCTTT. V gene TRBV6-1 combines with J gene TRBJ1-1; 10 nucleotides align to TRBD1. The CDR3 spans 18 residues. The ends lost 4 bases at V and 4 bases at J; junction bases unmatched: 15. Germline values: CDR1 MNHNS, CDR2 SASEGT.

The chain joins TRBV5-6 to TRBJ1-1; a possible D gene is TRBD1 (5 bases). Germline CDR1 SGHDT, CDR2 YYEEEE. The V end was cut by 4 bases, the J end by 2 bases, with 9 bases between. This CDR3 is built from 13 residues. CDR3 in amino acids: CASSQGLNTEAFF. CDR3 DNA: TGTGCCAGCAGCCAGGGCCTAAACACTGAAGCTTTCTTT.

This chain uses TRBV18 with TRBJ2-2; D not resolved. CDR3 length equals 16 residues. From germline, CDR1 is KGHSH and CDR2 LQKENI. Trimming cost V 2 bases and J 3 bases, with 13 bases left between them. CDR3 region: CASSPNYGSHTGELFF. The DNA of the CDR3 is TGTGCCAGCTCACCAAACTATGGAAGCCACACCGGGGAGCTGTTTTTT.

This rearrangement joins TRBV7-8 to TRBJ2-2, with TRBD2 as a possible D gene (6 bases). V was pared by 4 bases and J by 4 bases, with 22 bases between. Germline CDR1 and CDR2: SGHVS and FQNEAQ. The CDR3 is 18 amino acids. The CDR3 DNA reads TGTGCCAGCAGCTACGTGGGACTCGCCGGTCGGGGCACCGGGGAGCTGTTTTTT. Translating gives CASSYVGLAGRGTGELFF.

As DNA, the CDR3 is TGTGCCAGCACCCTAGTGCAGGGGAACTATGGCTACACCTTC. Amino acid sequence: CASTLVQGNYGYTF. V gene TRBV6-5 combines with J gene TRBJ1-2, with a weak D call TRBD1 (6 bases). The germline gives CDR1 MNHEY, CDR2 SVGAGI. V was pared by 7 bases and J by 2 bases, with 14 bases between. This CDR3 region has 14 residues.

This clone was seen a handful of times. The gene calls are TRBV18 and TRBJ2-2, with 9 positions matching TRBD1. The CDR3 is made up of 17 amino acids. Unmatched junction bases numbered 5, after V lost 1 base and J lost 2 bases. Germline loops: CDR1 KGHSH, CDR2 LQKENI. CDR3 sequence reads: CASSPREQGANTGELFF. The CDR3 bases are TGTGCCAGCTCACCACGGGAACAGGGGGCAAACACCGGGGAGCTGTTTTTT.

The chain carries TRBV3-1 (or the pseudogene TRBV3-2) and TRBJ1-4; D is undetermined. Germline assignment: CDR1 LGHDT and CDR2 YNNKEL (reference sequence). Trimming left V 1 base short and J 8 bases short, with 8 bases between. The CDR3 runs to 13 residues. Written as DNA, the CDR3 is TGTGCCAGCAGCCAAGGACGAGGAGAAAAACTGTTTTTT. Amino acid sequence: CASSQGRGEKLFF.